Listed below are T cell receptor beta chains from one sample, sequenced in a study of blood T cell repertoires in COVID-19. Measured with immunoSEQ multiplex PCR; TCRdb has only the in-frame clones, and not every one. The profile shows over 130,000 clones, nearly 85% of them singletons. Sequencing input: PBMCs or T cells enriched from blood (not recorded which). The receptors come from a man between 50 and 59 years old in a cohort exposed to, infected with or recovered from COVID-19 (not recorded which). Each CDR3 is given with its conserved first and last residue. The D gene is left open where the match is weak. Rows may omit the clone size; those that give it use once, few, many or a size class.

j_call v_call d_call clone_size cdr3_aa cdr3_nt
TRBJ1-6 TRBV5-8 TRBD1 many CASRWGQLNSPLHF TGTGCCAGCAGGTGGGGACAGCTGAATTCACCCCTCCACTTT
TRBJ1-4 TRBV12-1 . . CASSPHRANEKLFF TGTGCCAGCAGCCCTCACCGGGCTAATGAAAAACTGTTTTTT
TRBJ1-1 TRBV13 TRBD1 . CASSPNTGGKLYTEAFF TGTGCCAGCAGCCCAAATACAGGGGGAAAGCTATACACTGAAGCTTTCTTT
TRBJ2-7 TRBV18 . . CASSPPLGQRSGTFSGQYF TGTGCCAGCTCACCACCGCTAGGACAGCGCTCGGGAACTTTTTCTGGGCAGTACTTC
TRBJ1-5 TRBV5-1 . . CASSLEGQKGQPQHF TGCGCCAGCAGCTTAGAGGGCCAAAAAGGACAGCCCCAGCATTTT
TRBJ2-7 TRBV28 TRBD2 . CASEGSGTSEQYF TGTGCCAGCGAAGGGAGCGGGACGAGCGAGCAGTACTTC
TRBJ2-3 TRBV2 . . CASSYGTFGTDTQYF TGTGCCAGCAGTTACGGGACTTTTGGCACAGATACGCAGTATTTT
TRBJ1-5 TRBV6-2/TRBV6-3 . . CASSWGAQNQPQHF TGTGCCAGCAGTTGGGGCGCCCAGAATCAGCCCCAGCATTTT
TRBJ2-4 TRBV20-1 TRBD1 . CSASGTGMTKNIQYF TGCAGTGCTAGTGGGACAGGGATGACCAAAAACATTCAGTACTTC
TRBJ1-2 TRBV9 . . CASSQTDNYGYTF TGTGCCAGCAGCCAAACAGACAACTATGGCTACACCTTC
TRBJ2-7 TRBV3-1/TRBV3-2 TRBD1 . CASSRVGTGSSYEQYF TGTGCCAGCAGTAGAGTGGGGACAGGTAGCTCCTACGAGCAGTACTTC
TRBJ2-7 TRBV25-1 . once CASSATTGYEQYF TGTGCCAGCAGTGCCACGACAGGATACGAGCAGTACTTC
TRBJ2-2 TRBV9 . . CASSVRGGASTGELFF TGTGCCAGCAGCGTCCGTGGGGGGGCAAGCACCGGGGAGCTGTTTTTT
TRBJ1-5 TRBV10-3 TRBD1 . CAISKGTGNNQPQHF TGTGCCATCAGTAAAGGGACAGGAAACAATCAGCCCCAGCATTTT